These T cell receptor beta chains were read from a single sample in a study of blood T cell repertoires in COVID-19. Sequencing was performed with immunoSEQ multiplex PCR; in TCRdb, only in-frame clones are kept and a portion is missing. The table shows about 88,000 clones, with 72% occurring only once. Sequenced: peripheral blood. Source of these receptors: a woman aged 55-70 years in a cohort sampled during active or convalescent COVID-19. Each CDR3 is given with its conserved first and last residue. The D gene is left open where the match is weak. Part of the rows lack a size; the others show once, few, many or a class for expanded clones.

>TRBV4-2|.|few|TRBJ1-5
CASSLQGSSNQPQHF
TGTGCCAGCAGCCTGCAGGGGTCCAGCAATCAGCCCCAGCATTTT
>TRBV4-3|TRBD1|few|TRBJ1-5
CASSQDRMNQPQHF
TGCGCCAGCAGCCAGGACAGGATGAATCAGCCCCAGCATTTT
>TRBV3-1/TRBV3-2|.|.|TRBJ1-1
CASSAQGGITEAFF
TGTGCCAGCAGCGCCCAGGGTGGGATCACTGAAGCTTTCTTT
>TRBV7-2|.|.|TRBJ1-6
CASSSERGVPLHF
TGTGCCAGCAGCTCTGAACGGGGAGTTCCCCTCCACTTT
>TRBV15|.|.|TRBJ1-6
CATSRQYNSPLHF
TGTGCCACCAGCAGACAGTATAATTCACCCCTCCACTTT
>TRBV19|.|.|TRBJ1-1
CASSMGQEAFF
TGTGCCAGTAGTATGGGGCAGGAGGCTTTCTTT
>TRBV9|TRBD1|.|TRBJ1-6
CASSGGTASSNSPLHF
TGTGCCAGCAGCGGGGGGACAGCCAGTTCGAATTCACCCCTCCACTTT
>TRBV4-2|.|few|TRBJ1-1
CASSQGTQGGNTEAFF
TGTGCCAGCAGCCAGGGAACTCAGGGAGGTAACACTGAAGCTTTCTTT
>TRBV7-2|.|.|TRBJ1-6
CASRADSPLHF
TGTGCCAGCAGGGCTGATTCACCCCTCCACTTT
>TRBV5-4|TRBD2|few|TRBJ2-1
CATMTSGGYNEQFF
TGTGCCACTATGACTAGCGGGGGCTACAATGAGCAGTTCTTC
>TRBV18|TRBD1|.|TRBJ1-5
CASSPTEGARQPQHF
TGTGCCAGCTCCCCAACAGAGGGGGCAAGGCAGCCCCAGCATTTT
>TRBV7-9|.|.|TRBJ1-2
CASSQARGDGYGYTF
TGTGCCAGCAGCCAGGCCCGGGGTGACGGCTATGGCTACACCTTC
>TRBV9|TRBD2|.|TRBJ2-3
CASGSRGAGTDTQYF
TGTGCCAGTGGGTCGCGGGGGGCTGGCACAGATACGCAGTATTTT
>TRBV2|.|.|TRBJ2-5
CASSEGLAQETQYF
TGTGCCAGCAGTGAAGGGCTAGCGCAGGAGACCCAGTACTTC
>TRBV11-2|.|few|TRBJ1-6
CASSLESILHF
TGTGCCAGCAGCTTAGAGAGCATCCTCCACTTT
>TRBV28|TRBD2|.|TRBJ2-5
CASSALAGRQETQYF
TGTGCCAGCAGTGCGCTAGCGGGTAGGCAAGAGACCCAGTACTTC
>TRBV9|.|.|TRBJ1-1
CASSVRGGNTEAFF
TGTGCCAGCAGCGTAAGGGGAGGGAACACTGAAGCTTTCTTT
>TRBV28|.|.|TRBJ1-4
CASSPPDWTVLNEKLFF
TGTGCCAGCAGTCCCCCTGACTGGACAGTTCTTAATGAAAAACTGTTTTTT
>TRBV4-2|TRBD1|.|TRBJ2-7
CASSQGGQFAYEQYF
TGTGCCAGCAGCCAAGGGGGACAGTTCGCCTACGAGCAGTACTTC
>TRBV7-6|TRBD2|.|TRBJ2-3
CASSLGTSGGGTDTQYF
TGTGCCAGCAGCTTAGGAACTAGCGGGGGAGGCACAGATACGCAGTATTTT
>TRBV18|TRBD1|.|TRBJ1-4
CASSPGQGYEKLFF
TGTGCCAGCTCACCGGGACAGGGGTATGAAAAACTGTTTTTT
>TRBV5-8|TRBD2|.|TRBJ2-1
CASSLVTSGGLSSNEQFF
TGTGCCAGCAGCTTGGTTACTAGCGGGGGGCTCTCTTCCAATGAGCAGTTCTTC
>TRBV27|.|.|TRBJ2-2
CASSSGQGRANTGELFF
TGTGCCAGCAGTTCCGGCCAAGGGCGGGCGAACACCGGGGAGCTGTTTTTT
>TRBV28|.|once|TRBJ2-1
CASSLYNEQFF
TGTGCCAGCAGTCTATACAATGAGCAGTTCTTC